This T cell receptor (beta chain) was sequenced for a study of blood T cell repertoires in COVID-19. Study in general: COVID-19 samples from acute and convalescent phases originated in the United States, Italy and Spain. Sample material is recorded as cDNA or gDNA derived from T cells, B-cell-depleted T cells, or PBMCs.

This clone was observed a single time. In the authors' workflow: Scientists estimated how many nucleated cells there were by amplifying reference gene primers. Produced via immunoSEQ multiplex PCR; TCRdb's table is partial and in-frame only. V, J and clone size derive from that table, while D and trimming were established from the DNA sequence. The sample has tens of thousands of clones, 90% seen once. CDR1 SGHRS and CDR2 YFSETQ come from the germline V gene. The CDR3 has 14 residues. The ends lost 1 base at V and 9 bases at J; junction bases unmatched: 7. This sequence was found in a man aged 45-65 years with acute or convalescent COVID-19. V is TRBV5-1 and J is TRBJ1-1, with 9 nucleotides matching TRBD1. The sequenced sample consisted of peripheral blood. The CDR3 DNA reads TGCGCCAGCAGCTTGACAGGGGGCTTTTTTCAAGCTTTCTTT. Its translation is CASSLTGGFFQAFF.